This T cell receptor (beta chain) was identified in a study of blood T cell repertoires in COVID-19. The trim removed 6 bases at V and 3 bases at J, leaving 7 bases unmatched. The CDR3 sequence is 15 residues long. CDR1 SGHAT and CDR2 FQNNGV come from the germline V gene. Original data processing: Estimated nucleated cell counts came from reference gene primer amplification. Here immunoSEQ multiplex PCR was the method, and the copy in TCRdb shows in-frame clones only, minus some. The V and J calls and clone size come from that table; D and trimming were worked out from the DNA. The table shows 400,000 to 500,000 clones, with roughly 90% occurring only once. This clone was counted between two and nine times. In the 2 weeks before study entry, exposed participants met a COVID-19 case, which was PCR-confirmed or clinician-diagnosed.

This chain connects TRBV11-2 to TRBJ2-7; TRBD2 agrees at 11 bases. The sequence was obtained from a woman aged 18-29 years who had been exposed to COVID-19. The specimen was PBMCs or T cells enriched from blood (not recorded which). The CDR3 coding sequence is TGTGCCAGCAGAACCTCCGGGACTAGCGGCTACGAGCAGTACTTC. This translates into CASRTSGTSGYEQYF.